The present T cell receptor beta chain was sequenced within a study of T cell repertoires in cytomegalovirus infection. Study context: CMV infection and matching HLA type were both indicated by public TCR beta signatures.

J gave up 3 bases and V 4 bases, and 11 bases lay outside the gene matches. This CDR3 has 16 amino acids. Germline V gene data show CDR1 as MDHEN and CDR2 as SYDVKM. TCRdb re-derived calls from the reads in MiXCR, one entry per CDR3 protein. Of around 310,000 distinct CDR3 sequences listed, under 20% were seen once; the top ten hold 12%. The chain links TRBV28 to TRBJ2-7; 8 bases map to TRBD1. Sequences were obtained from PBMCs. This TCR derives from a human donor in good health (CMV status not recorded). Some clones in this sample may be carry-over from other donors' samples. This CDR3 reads CASSSTGVGVGYEQYF. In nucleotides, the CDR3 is TGTGCCAGCAGTTCGACAGGGGTTGGGGTTGGCTACGAGCAGTACTTC.